Following are 11 T cell receptor beta chains from one sample sequenced in a study of blood T cell repertoires in COVID-19. Sequencing was performed with immunoSEQ multiplex PCR; in TCRdb, only in-frame clones are kept and a portion is missing. The sample includes under 400,000 clones, approximately 90% seen only once; the top ten take roughly 3.9%. Sequencing was carried out using peripheral blood. These receptor sequences come from a woman aged 60-75 years with COVID-19, enrolled during active disease.

The chain has TRBV7-9 and TRBJ1-1; D uncertain. Germline CDR1 and CDR2: SEHNR and FQNEAQ (reference sequence). V was clipped by 5 bases and J by 1 base, with 14 bases between them. CDR3 size: 15 residues. The CDR3 sequence is CASSPGNSENTEAFF. The DNA of the CDR3 is TGTGCCAGCAGCCCCGGCAATAGCGAGAACACTGAAGCTTTCTTT.

This rearrangement joins TRBV11-2 to TRBJ2-1, with D possibly matching TRBD2 (5 bases). In germline, CDR1 is SGHAT, CDR2 FQNNGV. This CDR3 has 14 amino acids. Trimming removed 1 base from V and 8 bases from J, with 12 bases in between. The CDR3 DNA sequence: TGTGCCAGCAGCTTAGTGGGTCGGGGTGATGAGCAGTTCTTC. Its translation is CASSLVGRGDEQFF. Based on the CDR3 plus reference TRBV11-2 and TRBJ2-1, the full variable domain is EAGVAQSPRYKIIEKRQSVAFWCNPISGHATLYWYQQILGQGPKLLIQFQNNGVVDDSQLPKDRFSAERLKGVDSTLKIQPAKLEDSAVYLCASSLVGRGDEQFFGPGTRLTVL.

The rearrangement uses TRBV4-2 and TRBJ1-4; TRBD1 is a possible D gene (5 bases). V was cut by 6 bases and J by 8 bases, with 16 bases left in between. Per the germline V gene, CDR1 is LGHNA and CDR2 is YNFKEQ. This CDR3 is 14 amino acids long. CDR3 protein: CASRVRGAGEKLFF. The DNA of the CDR3 is TGTGCCAGCAGAGTTCGGGGCGCGGGGGAAAAACTGTTTTTT.

The V gene is TRBV19, the J gene TRBJ2-7, with TRBD2 matching over 7 bases. Germline assignment: CDR1 LNHDA and CDR2 SQIVND (reference sequence). The CDR3 is made up of 13 amino acids. V trimming: 4 bases; J trimming: 4 bases; junction bases outside the gene matches: 4. The CDR3 is CASSTAGVYEQYF. The CDR3 nucleotides are TGTGCCAGTAGTACGGCGGGGGTATACGAGCAGTACTTC.

This clone occurred many times. The chain has TRBV13 and TRBJ2-2, with 7 bases identical to TRBD1. V dropped 3 bases and J dropped 5; count of bases not matched to a gene: 3. Germline CDR1 and CDR2: PRHDT and FYEKMQ (reference sequence). This CDR3 comprises 14 residues. In nucleotides, the CDR3 is TGTGCCAGCAGCTTTGACAGGGTAACCGGGGAGCTGTTTTTT. It translates to CASSFDRVTGELFF.

The chain couples TRBV27 to TRBJ1-1, with 7 nucleotides matching TRBD1. The V gene's germline CDR1 is MNHEY and CDR2 SMNVEV (reference sequence). The CDR3 runs 14 residues. Trimming removed 5 bases from V and 4 bases from J; junction bases left unmatched: 7. The CDR3: CASSRDRASTEAFF. In DNA, the CDR3 is TGTGCCAGCAGTAGAGACAGGGCTTCCACTGAAGCTTTCTTT.

The chain uses TRBV5-4 and TRBJ2-3; TRBD1 matches at 9 bases. V was clipped by 1 base and J by 0 bases; unmatched bases: 3. The CDR3 is 16 residues long. Germline CDR1 and CDR2: SGHNT and YYREEE (reference sequence). CDR3 loop: CASSLRTGASTDTQYF. In nucleotides, the CDR3 is TGTGCCAGCAGCTTGAGGACAGGGGCTAGCACAGATACGCAGTATTTT.

This sequence joins TRBV5-4 and TRBJ1-1; tentatively, D is TRBD1 (5 bases). Germline loops: CDR1 SGHNT, CDR2 YYREEE (reference sequence). This CDR3 is 16 amino acids long. Deletions cut 0 bases from V and 1 base from J, with 13 bases between. CDR3 sequence (DNA): TGTGCCAGCAGCTTGGCCCCGGGGGGGAAGAACACTGAAGCTTTCTTT. As protein: CASSLAPGGKNTEAFF.

V usage is TRBV10-3 and J usage is TRBJ1-3, with no clear D. The CDR3 has 14 residues. Looked up from germline, CDR1 is ENHRY and CDR2 is SYGVKD. V shed 0 bases and J shed 2 bases, with 5 bases lying between them. The CDR3 DNA sequence: TGTGCCATCAGTGAGTCTACAGCTGGAAACACCATATATTTT. Its protein product is CAISESTAGNTIYF.

This chain uses TRBV30 with TRBJ1-3; a possible D gene is TRBD1 (5 bases). Germline V gives CDR1 GTSNPN, CDR2 SVGIG (reference sequence). V lost 8 bases to trimming and J lost 2 bases, with 10 bases between them. The CDR3 has 12 amino acids. The CDR3 nucleotides are TGTGCCCAAGGGGTGACTGGAAACACCATATATTTT. It encodes CAQGVTGNTIYF.

The chain is built from TRBV6-2 or TRBV6-3 and TRBJ2-1, with TRBD2 matching 7 bases. The CDR3 runs 21 residues. Germline CDR1 and CDR2: MNHEY and SVGEGT. Trimming cost V 2 bases and J 0 bases; bases outside gene matches: 19. CDR3 bases: TGTGCCAGCAGTTACGTCGGGGGGTGGAGGGCCGGAGGAAGCTCCTACAATGAGCAGTTCTTC. It yields the protein CASSYVGGWRAGGSSYNEQFF.